Below are 15 T cell receptor beta chains sequenced from a single sample in a study of patients and donors after allogeneic stem cell transplantation (dated by TCRdb to about 2020). Libraries came from RT-PCR. The data were produced on a NextSeq 550. Using fastp trimming at Q25 and MiXCR clonotype assembly, TCRdb reanalyzed the public sequencing data and kept in-frame beta chains. Records with the same CDR3 protein are collapsed into one entry carrying the most frequent genes and DNA. The sample table shows about 960,000 distinct CDR3 sequences, and 18% are seen once. The ten largest account for roughly 6.4% of the sample. The source material was blood, either unsorted or a sorted T cell fraction (not recorded which). The receptors shown here come from a human donor who was either an allogeneic HSCT recipient or a stem cell or donor lymphocyte infusion donor (not recorded which). It is not recorded whose cells these are; they may come from a transplant donor.

This clonotype was seen only a few times. CDR3 sequence reads: CASSHGLAGGELFF. As DNA, the CDR3 is TGTGCCAGCAGCCATGGACTAGCCGGCGGGGAGCTGTTTTTT. The gene calls are TRBV5-5 and TRBJ2-2; 8 bases map to TRBD2. CDR1 is SGHKS and CDR2 is YYEKEE in the germline V gene (reference sequence). The J segment lost 7 bases and the V segment lost 4 bases, leaving 6 bases of the junction unmatched. This CDR3 contains 14 residues.

This rearrangement joins TRBV13 to TRBJ1-2; 9 bases map to TRBD1. The CDR3 loop spans 14 amino acids. Trimming removed 4 bases from V and 4 bases from J; junction bases left unmatched: 4. Germline loops: CDR1 PRHDT, CDR2 FYEKMQ (reference sequence). The CDR3 nucleotides are TGTGCCAGCAGCTCCCGGACAGGGGCCTATGGCTACACCTTC. Its protein product is CASSSRTGAYGYTF.

This rearrangement joins TRBV9 to TRBJ2-7, with 7 bases fitting TRBD1. V gave up 0 bases and J gave up 6 bases; unmatched junction bases: 9. The CDR3 spans 15 residues. Germline loops: CDR1 SGDLS, CDR2 YYNGEE. The DNA for the CDR3 is TGTGCCAGCAGCGTAGAAGAGGGGGCGGGCTCCGAGCAGTACTTC. Protein sequence: CASSVEEGAGSEQYF.

The chain has TRBV11-2 and TRBJ1-5, with D maybe TRBD1 (6 bases). Trimming stripped 6 bases from V and 3 bases from J, with 15 bases between. CDR3 length: 15 amino acids. CDR1 and CDR2 (germline): SGHAT, FQNNGV. The DNA for the CDR3 is TGTGCCAGCAGTTCCGCGGGGGGGGCCAATCAGCCCCAGCATTTT. Its translation is CASSSAGGANQPQHF.

Only a few counts were recorded for this clonotype. The chain links TRBV7-9 to TRBJ1-1; D unresolved. Trimming cost V 3 bases and J 0 bases, with 11 bases left between them. CDR1 is SEHNR and CDR2 is FQNEAQ in the germline V gene (reference sequence). The CDR3 loop spans 15 amino acids. CDR3 loop: CASSFGDNMNTEAFF. CDR3 DNA sequence: TGTGCCAGCAGCTTCGGCGACAACATGAACACTGAAGCTTTCTTT.

The V gene is TRBV20-1, the J gene TRBJ2-3; 7 bases are shared with TRBD1. This CDR3 has 16 residues. The V gene end was trimmed by 0 bases and the J gene end by 2 bases; junction bases not matched to a gene: 8. Germline CDR1 reads DFQATT; CDR2 reads SNEGSKA (reference sequence). The CDR3 sequence is CSARDPTGKITDTQYF. The CDR3 DNA is TGCAGTGCTAGAGATCCGACAGGGAAAATCACAGATACGCAGTATTTT.

The V call is TRBV28, the J call TRBJ1-2; a possible D gene is TRBD1 (6 bases). Germline V CDR1 and CDR2: MDHEN, SYDVKM. The CDR3 covers 13 residues. Trimming pared 9 bases from V and 5 bases from J, leaving 16 bases between. CDR3 DNA sequence: TGTGCCAGTCAGCCGGGACACAATTATGGCTACACCTTC. This translates into CASQPGHNYGYTF.

This clonotype has only a few counts. The gene calls are TRBV5-1 and TRBJ1-2, with 8 bases that match TRBD1. Germline trimming cut 1 base from V and 8 bases from J; bases unmatched to any gene: 7. The CDR3 is 14 amino acids. Germline CDR1 is SGHRS and CDR2 is YFSETQ. CDR3 DNA: TGCGCCAGCAGCTTGACCCAGGGGGCGCAAGGCTACACCTTC. Translation: CASSLTQGAQGYTF.

The V call is TRBV7-9, the J call TRBJ2-7; maybe TRBD2 (6 bases). The CDR3 is 16 residues long. The germline V and J ends were trimmed by 4 bases and 5 bases, with 21 bases remaining between them. Per the germline V gene, CDR1 is SEHNR and CDR2 is FQNEAQ (reference sequence). CDR3: CASSSSLREWENEQYF. Here the CDR3 DNA reads TGTGCCAGCAGCTCCTCTCTACGGGAGTGGGAAAACGAGCAGTACTTC.

This clonotype was seen a few times. This chain connects TRBV29-1 to TRBJ2-7; TRBD2 aligns across 11 bases. Germline CDR1 reads SQVTM; CDR2 reads ANQGSEA. After removal of 7 bases from V and 6 bases from J, the junction contained 8 bases not matched to a gene. The CDR3 is made up of 13 amino acids. CDR3 in DNA: TGCAGCGCTAAACTAGCGGGAGTCCTCGAGCAGTACTTC. Its protein is CSAKLAGVLEQYF.

The chain links TRBV2 to TRBJ1-1; the D gene is possibly TRBD1 (5 bases). CDR1 and CDR2 from the germline V gene are SNHLY and FYNNEI. The CDR3 is made up of 13 amino acids. Trimming took off 5 bases at V and 3 bases at J, with 10 bases between the two ends. The CDR3 nucleotides are TGTGCCAGCAGTTCGCAGGGTTACACTGAAGCTTTCTTT. Its protein product is CASSSQGYTEAFF.

In this sample, this clonotype turned up a few times. The chain carries TRBV5-1 and TRBJ2-5; 8 bases line up with TRBD2. The CDR3 runs to 15 residues. V was pared by 4 bases and J by 1 base, with 6 bases of the junction left unmatched. Germline V lookup: CDR1 SGHRS, CDR2 YFSETQ. The CDR3 nucleotides read TGCGCCAGCAGCGAGGGACTAGTGGGCCAAGAGACCCAGTACTTC. It encodes CASSEGLVGQETQYF.

This chain joins TRBV7-3 and TRBJ2-2; D not certain. CDR3 length equals 15 residues. The V end was cut by 5 bases, the J end by 1 base, with 11 bases between. Germline CDR1 and CDR2: SGHTA and FQGTGA. In nucleotides, the CDR3 is TGTGCCAGCAGCCCCCGCCCATGGAACACCGGGGAGCTGTTTTTT. Its protein is CASSPRPWNTGELFF. Full variable domain (rest looked up from reference TRBV7-3 and TRBJ2-2): GAGVSQTPSNKVTEKGKYVELRCDPISGHTALYWYRQSLGQGPEFLIYFQGTGAADDSGLPNDRFFAVRPEGSVSTLKIQRTERGDSAVYLCASSPRPWNTGELFFGEGSRLTVL.

This CDR3 is CATSDSGIYEQYF. CDR3 DNA: TGTGCCACCAGTGATTCCGGGATCTACGAGCAGTACTTC. The V and J genes are TRBV24-1 and TRBJ2-7; D is possibly TRBD2 (5 bases). Germline CDR1 is KGHDR and CDR2 is SFDVKD. This CDR3 is 13 amino acids long. With 2 bases removed from V and 3 bases from J, the gap between germline ends came to 7 bases.

The CDR3 coding sequence is TGCGCCAGCAGCTTGGATTTAGCGGGATATTACAATGAGCAGTTCTTC. It translates to CASSLDLAGYYNEQFF. The gene calls are TRBV5-1 and TRBJ2-1, with 8 bases fitting TRBD2. Germline V gene sequence: CDR1 SGHRS, CDR2 YFSETQ. V lost 0 bases to trimming and J lost 4 bases; unmatched junction nucleotides: 6. This CDR3 is built from 16 residues.